Following are 26 T cell receptor beta chains from one sample sequenced in a study of blood T cell repertoires in COVID-19. Generated by immunoSEQ multiplex PCR, the TCRdb table keeps only in-frame clones and is missing some. The table lists 51,000 or so clones, around nine tenths of them singletons. Sample: peripheral blood. Receptor source: a man older than 75 with active or convalescent COVID-19.

The gene calls are TRBV12-3 or TRBV12-4 and TRBJ2-7; D may be TRBD1 (5 bases). V shed 4 bases and J shed 6 bases, with 13 bases lying between them. The CDR3 contains 13 residues. This CDR3 reads CASSYYQGAEQYF. In nucleotides, the CDR3 is TGTGCCAGCAGTTACTACCAGGGTGCCGAGCAGTACTTC.

V and J are TRBV12-3 or TRBV12-4 and TRBJ2-7; 8 positions agree with TRBD1. CDR3 length: 12 residues. V gave up 1 base and J gave up 13 bases; unmatched junction bases: 6. CDR3 in amino acids: CASSLGDRGRYF. CDR3 in DNA: TGTGCCAGCAGTTTAGGAGACAGGGGTAGATACTTC.

The chain uses TRBV10-3 and TRBJ2-5; 9 nucleotides agree with TRBD1. Germline V CDR1 and CDR2: ENHRY, SYGVKD. The CDR3 length is 15 residues. J gave up 2 bases and V 8 bases, and 9 bases lay outside the gene matches. CDR3: CAIGSRTGDQETQYF. Here the CDR3 DNA reads TGTGCCATCGGTTCAAGGACAGGGGATCAAGAGACCCAGTACTTC.

The CDR3: CASSSLGYEQYF. Written as DNA, the CDR3 is TGTGCCAGCAGCTCCCTCGGGTACGAGCAGTACTTC. The chain joins TRBV7-2 to TRBJ2-7; no clear D. CDR3 length: 12 amino acids. Germline lookup yields CDR1 SGHTA and CDR2 FQGNSA. Trimming took off 4 bases at V and 4 bases at J, with 8 bases between the two ends.

The V gene is TRBV27, the J gene TRBJ2-5; 13 bases agree with TRBD2. This CDR3 is built from 19 residues. Germline CDR1 is MNHEY and CDR2 is SMNVEV (reference sequence). J lost 6 bases, V lost 7 bases, and 20 bases had no gene match. The CDR3 loop reads CASKGLAGRNPPVMKTQYF. The CDR3 DNA follows: TGTGCCAGCAAGGGACTAGCGGGGAGGAACCCCCCGGTAATGAAGACCCAGTACTTC.

This chain uses TRBV13 with TRBJ2-3; TRBD2 agrees at 16 bases. This CDR3 has 18 amino acids. Germline trimming cut 5 bases from V and 4 bases from J; bases unmatched to any gene: 9. Germline CDR1 is PRHDT and CDR2 is FYEKMQ (reference sequence). Written as DNA, the CDR3 is TGTGCCAGCAGCCGCCGGTCCGGGACTAGCGGGGGGGCAGATACGCAGTATTTT. It specifies CASSRRSGTSGGADTQYF.

The rearrangement links TRBV3-1 (or the pseudogene TRBV3-2) to TRBJ1-5; no firm D call. CDR1 and CDR2 from the germline V gene are LGHDT and YNNKEL (reference sequence). CDR3 length equals 16 residues. Trimming took off 7 bases at V and 3 bases at J, with 19 bases between the two ends. CDR3 amino acids: CASIADRGRPNQPQHF. CDR3 DNA: TGTGCCAGCATTGCCGATCGGGGTCGGCCCAATCAGCCCCAGCATTTT.

The V call is TRBV4-3, the J call TRBJ2-7, with 9 bases fitting TRBD1. This CDR3 spans 16 amino acids. CDR1 and CDR2 from the germline V gene are LGHNA and YSLEER. V lost 1 base and J lost 0; bases outside the gene matches: 4. Written as DNA, the CDR3 is TGCGCCAGCAGCCAAGGCTGGACAGGGGTCTCCTACGAGCAGTACTTC. This encodes CASSQGWTGVSYEQYF.

The V and J genes are TRBV6-5 and TRBJ1-2; TRBD1 matches 7 bases. The germline V gene has CDR1 MNHEY and CDR2 SVGAGI. V shed 2 bases, J shed 8 bases, and the junction held 11 bases outside the gene matches. The CDR3 consists of 15 residues. The CDR3 bases are TGTGCCAGCAGTTACGGAGACAGGGACCTTAGAGGCTACACCTTC. It codes for CASSYGDRDLRGYTF.

J is TRBJ2-2 and V is TRBV5-1; 10 bases line up with TRBD2. Germline V CDR1 and CDR2: SGHRS, YFSETQ. CDR3 size: 16 residues. V shed 3 bases and J 6 bases; nucleotides not matched to a gene: 8. The CDR3 DNA reads as TGCGCCAGCAGCTCGCGGTCTAGCGGGAGATCCGGGGAGCTGTTTTTT. It codes for CASSSRSSGRSGELFF.

The count of this clone is one. The chain employs TRBV6-5 and TRBJ1-2; 7 nucleotides agree with TRBD1. J lost 3 bases, V lost 5 bases, and 0 bases had no gene match. Looked up from germline, CDR1 is MNHEY and CDR2 is SVGAGI. This CDR3 comprises 12 residues. The CDR3 bases are TGTGCCAGCAGTCAGGGGGACTATGGCTACACCTTC. It specifies CASSQGDYGYTF.

CDR3 region: CASSLTGKAFF. CDR3 nucleotides: TGTGCCAGCAGCTTGACGGGTAAAGCTTTCTTT. The V gene is TRBV5-6, the J gene TRBJ1-1, with D hard to call. Looked up from germline, CDR1 is SGHDT and CDR2 is YYEEEE. V lost 1 base, J lost 9 bases, and 7 bases lay in between. The CDR3 loop spans 11 amino acids.

V is TRBV7-2 and J is TRBJ2-5; the match to TRBD1 covers 8 bases. The junction had 8 bases not matched to a gene; V was cut back by 0 bases and J by 5 bases. The CDR3 spans 16 residues. The V gene's germline CDR1 is SGHTA and CDR2 FQGNSA. For the CDR3, the DNA is TGTGCCAGCAGCTTAGCCCCTACAGGGGGTCAGGAGACCCAGTACTTC. Amino acid sequence: CASSLAPTGGQETQYF.

The V gene is TRBV7-9, the J gene TRBJ2-1; 10 bases align to TRBD2. The germline V gene has CDR1 SEHNR and CDR2 FQNEAQ (reference sequence). The J segment lost 9 bases and the V segment lost 2 bases, leaving 4 bases of the junction unmatched. The CDR3 spans 14 residues. The CDR3 nucleotides read TGTGCCAGCAGCTTACCTAGCGGGGGACCTGAGCAGTTCTTC. It is translated as CASSLPSGGPEQFF.

This chain links TRBV5-1 with TRBJ2-4, with D uncertain. CDR1 SGHRS and CDR2 YFSETQ come from the germline V gene. The length of the CDR3 is 15 residues. Trimming took 0 bases from V and 5 from J, leaving 12 bases between them. The CDR3 region has the DNA TGCGCCAGCAGCTTGGGTCCAGGCCCCCAAAACATTCAGTACTTC. It is translated as CASSLGPGPQNIQYF.

This clone was counted only a few times. The chain couples TRBV27 to TRBJ1-3; the D is unclear. V was shortened by 6 bases and J by 4 bases, with 10 bases between the two germline ends. The CDR3 is made up of 13 amino acids. CDR1 and CDR2 (germline): MNHEY, SMNVEV (reference sequence). In DNA form, the CDR3 reads TGTGCCAGCAGCCGTAATTTGGGAAACACCATATATTTT. Amino acids: CASSRNLGNTIYF.

The J gene is TRBJ2-7, the V gene TRBV7-2; TRBD2 matches at 14 bases. This CDR3 spans 17 amino acids. The V gene's germline CDR1 is SGHTA and CDR2 FQGNSA. V lost 1 base, J lost 4 bases, and 6 bases stayed unmatched. The CDR3 reads CASSLGWTSGGLYEQYF. The CDR3 DNA reads TGTGCCAGCAGCTTAGGGTGGACTAGCGGGGGGTTATACGAGCAGTACTTC. The variable domain in full, with the rest retrieved from reference TRBV7-2 and TRBJ2-7, is GAGVSQSPSNKVTEKGKDVELRCDPISGHTALYWYRQSLGQGLEFLIYFQGNSAPDKSGLPSDRFSAERTGGSVSTLTIQRTQQEDSAVYLCASSLGWTSGGLYEQYFGPGTRLTVT.

The V and J genes are TRBV27 and TRBJ2-1; 11 positions match TRBD2. Germline CDR1 reads MNHEY; CDR2 reads SMNVEV (reference sequence). The CDR3 sequence is 17 residues long. V was pared by 5 bases and J by 3 bases, with 9 bases of the junction left unmatched. CDR3 residues: CASSPQRGTSGYNEQFF. CDR3 DNA: TGTGCCAGCAGTCCCCAACGGGGGACTAGCGGCTACAATGAGCAGTTCTTC.

The chain joins TRBV27 to TRBJ2-7; the D gene is possibly TRBD1 (6 bases). This CDR3 has 16 amino acids. Germline V gene sequence: CDR1 MNHEY, CDR2 SMNVEV (reference sequence). Trimming removed 1 base from V and 0 bases from J, with 13 bases in between. The CDR3 sequence is CASSLLSRTVSYEQYF. The CDR3 DNA sequence: TGTGCCAGCAGTTTATTGTCCCGGACAGTCTCCTACGAGCAGTACTTC.

The chain employs TRBV5-8 and TRBJ1-1; tentatively, D is TRBD1 (6 bases). The CDR3 extends over 12 amino acids. Germline assignment: CDR1 SGHTS and CDR2 YDEGEE. The V end was cut by 6 bases, the J end by 11 bases, with 17 bases between. The chain's CDR3 is CASTKSDRRAFF. The CDR3 DNA follows: TGTGCCAGCACCAAATCGGACAGACGTGCTTTCTTT.

This clone was detected once. The chain joins TRBV29-1 to TRBJ1-1; D gene ambiguous. Germline CDR1 and CDR2: SQVTM and ANQGSEA. V was clipped by 4 bases and J by 0 bases, with 9 bases between them. The CDR3 is 13 residues long. CDR3 nucleotide sequence: TGCAGCGTTGTTCGGGGTTTGAACACTGAAGCTTTCTTT. Protein: CSVVRGLNTEAFF.

The chain uses TRBV6-6 and TRBJ2-5, with a tentative D call TRBD1 (6 bases). The germline gives CDR1 MNHNY, CDR2 SVGAGI (reference sequence). CDR3 length: 15 residues. Trimming removed 5 bases from V and 5 bases from J, with 18 bases in between. The CDR3 sequence is CASSRDTSRSETQYF. Written as DNA, the CDR3 is TGTGCCAGCAGTCGGGACACATCGAGGTCGGAGACCCAGTACTTC.

The rearrangement links TRBV7-2 to TRBJ1-2; possibly TRBD1 for D (6 bases). The CDR3 covers 16 residues. V was shortened by 0 bases and J by 4 bases, with 15 bases between the two germline ends. Germline lookup yields CDR1 SGHTA and CDR2 FQGNSA. The CDR3 here is CASSLALSDRSYGYTF. CDR3 coding DNA: TGTGCCAGCAGCTTAGCGCTCAGCGACAGGAGCTATGGCTACACCTTC.

V and J are TRBV28 and TRBJ2-7; 8 nucleotides line up with TRBD1. V shed 3 bases and J 2 bases; nucleotides not matched to a gene: 3. Germline V lookup: CDR1 MDHEN, CDR2 SYDVKM. The CDR3 runs 14 residues. CDR3 sequence: CASSLGTGPYEQYF. CDR3 DNA: TGTGCCAGCAGTTTGGGGACAGGCCCCTACGAGCAGTACTTC.

The rearrangement links TRBV18 to TRBJ1-5; D is possibly TRBD1 (5 bases). The germline gives CDR1 KGHSH, CDR2 LQKENI. Trimming stripped 6 bases from V and 5 bases from J, with 17 bases between. This CDR3 is built from 15 residues. CDR3 sequence reads: CASSQSGGEHQPQHF. In DNA form, the CDR3 reads TGTGCCAGCTCTCAAAGCGGGGGAGAACATCAGCCCCAGCATTTT.

V and J are TRBV5-4 and TRBJ1-2; the D gene is possibly TRBD1 (6 bases). The CDR3 totals 15 residues. Trimming cost V 3 bases and J 2 bases, with 14 bases left between them. Germline CDR1 SGHNT, CDR2 YYREEE (reference sequence). The CDR3 loop reads CASSSKQGHNYGYTF. CDR3 DNA: TGTGCCAGCAGCTCTAAACAGGGACACAACTATGGCTACACCTTC.